The clone carrying this T cell receptor (beta chain) was seen many times. Antigen specificity is unknown. This sample is part of a study of T cells after yellow fever vaccination. Study information: Any fraction with a low cell number was prepared using SMART-Seq v4 Ultra Low Input.

TCRdb recomputed calls from the 5' RACE reads with MiXCR, one row per CDR3 protein. The repertoire includes 200,000 to 300,000 distinct CDR3 sequences, 6.7% of them detected once, and approximately 1.1% sits in the top ten. Findings of the study overall: Of the clonotypes, a small share occurred in both CD4 and CD8 compartments. Researchers report a weaker secondary response that nonetheless peaked faster, day 5 versus 15.

Unmatched junction bases numbered 1, after V lost 2 bases and J lost 5 bases. This CDR3 has 13 residues. Per the germline V gene, CDR1 is SGHRS and CDR2 is YFSETQ. The source of this sequence is a young man who received the YFV17D yellow fever vaccine. The specimen comprised CD4+ T cells sorted from PBMCs, sampled on the day of the yellow fever booster vaccination. The gene calls are TRBV5-1 and TRBJ1-5, with 7 bases matching TRBD1. CDR3 coding DNA: TGCGCCAGCAGCTTAGGACAGGATCAGCCCCAGCATTTT. This codes for CASSLGQDQPQHF. Supplemented by reference TRBV5-1 and TRBJ1-5, the full variable domain reads KAGVTQTPRYLIKTRGQQVTLSCSPISGHRSVSWYQQTPGQGLQFLFEYFSETQRNKGNFPGRFSGRQFSNSRSEMNVSTLELGDSALYLCASSLGQDQPQHFGDGTRLSIL.